These 18 T cell receptor beta chains were all obtained from the same sample, sequenced in a study of blood T cell repertoires in COVID-19 (dated by TCRdb to 2020 to 2022). The library was obtained by the immunoSEQ multiplex PCR assay. What TCRdb holds here is the immuneACCESS table cut down to in-frame rearrangements. Part of the clones is not present; checked against another copy, under half of the missing clones reflect an unresolved V gene, and the others are unexplained. In all, the sample holds about 310,000 clones, and about 91% of those were seen once. The ten largest clones capture 9.5% of the sample. Sample: PBMCs or T cells enriched from blood (not recorded which). These receptor sequences come from a woman in her thirties or forties who had recovered from COVID-19.

This sequence joins TRBV28 and TRBJ2-5; TRBD1 matches at 7 bases. The CDR3 runs to 14 residues. Germline lookup yields CDR1 MDHEN and CDR2 SYDVKM. J was trimmed by 1 base and V by 5 bases; bases with no gene match: 4. DNA of the CDR3: TGTGCCAGCAGTGGGGACAGATTCCAAGAGACCCAGTACTTC. Translating it yields CASSGDRFQETQYF. Filled out from reference TRBV28 and TRBJ2-5, the complete variable domain reads DVKVTQSSRYLVKRTGEKVFLECVQDMDHENMFWYRQDPGLGLRLIYFSYDVKMKEKGDIPEGYSVSREKKERFSLILESASTNQTSMYLCASSGDRFQETQYFGPGTRLLVL.

This clone was recorded only once. The chain couples TRBV2 to TRBJ2-2; 9 positions agree with TRBD1. The CDR3 runs 16 residues. Germline V gene lookup returns CDR1 SNHLY and CDR2 FYNNEI. Unmatched junction bases numbered 6, after V lost 6 bases and J lost 1 base. CDR3 bases: TGTGCCAGCAGCACTGACAGGGGGAGGAACACCGGGGAGCTGTTTTTT. This translates into CASSTDRGRNTGELFF.

The rearrangement joins TRBV11-3 to TRBJ2-7, with 7 bases fitting TRBD1. Germline lookup yields CDR1 SGHNT and CDR2 YENEEA. The CDR3 sequence is 15 residues long. V was clipped by 2 bases and J by 3 bases; unmatched bases: 7. This CDR3 reads CASSLRGGGIYEQYF. DNA of the CDR3: TGTGCCAGCAGCTTAAGAGGGGGCGGTATCTACGAGCAGTACTTC.

The chain combines TRBV30 with TRBJ2-7; D possibly corresponds to TRBD1 (6 bases). The CDR3 has 14 amino acids. Germline values: CDR1 GTSNPN, CDR2 SVGIG (reference sequence). V lost 1 base and J 3 bases, leaving 13 bases between the germline ends. This CDR3 is CAWSAGQLFYEQYF. The CDR3 DNA follows: TGTGCCTGGAGTGCCGGACAGTTATTCTACGAGCAGTACTTC.

This rearrangement joins TRBV28 to TRBJ2-7; maybe TRBD1 (5 bases). The CDR3 has 13 amino acids. Trimming stripped 3 bases from V and 3 bases from J, with 9 bases between. From germline, CDR1 is MDHEN and CDR2 SYDVKM. In DNA form, the CDR3 reads TGTGCCAGCAGTTTGCCAGGGTTCTACGAGCAGTACTTC. This encodes CASSLPGFYEQYF. The full variable domain, its missing parts supplied by reference TRBV28 and TRBJ2-7, is DVKVTQSSRYLVKRTGEKVFLECVQDMDHENMFWYRQDPGLGLRLIYFSYDVKMKEKGDIPEGYSVSREKKERFSLILESASTNQTSMYLCASSLPGFYEQYFGPGTRLTVT.

V is TRBV25-1 and J is TRBJ2-7; 8 positions match TRBD1. CDR1 MGHDK and CDR2 SYGVNS come from the germline V gene. V lost 3 bases to trimming and J lost 7 bases; unmatched junction nucleotides: 8. The CDR3 length is 14 residues. DNA for the CDR3: TGTGCCAGCAGTGAGGGCAGGGGGCGCGGAGAGCAGTACTTC. Its protein product is CASSEGRGRGEQYF.

This clone was observed a single time. The rearrangement joins TRBV2 to TRBJ2-1, with 14 bases that match TRBD2. Germline trimming cut 9 bases from V and 4 bases from J; bases unmatched to any gene: 5. CDR3 length: 15 amino acids. CDR1 is SNHLY and CDR2 is FYNNEI in the germline V gene. DNA of the CDR3: TGTGCCAGTAGGACTAGCGGGAGGTCGTACAATGAGCAGTTCTTC. Its translation is CASRTSGRSYNEQFF.

The sample holds one count of this clone. This chain links TRBV29-1 with TRBJ2-7, with D perhaps matching TRBD1 (6 bases). CDR3 length equals 13 residues. V was cut by 5 bases and J by 0 bases, with 11 bases left in between. Germline CDR1 SQVTM, CDR2 ANQGSEA. CDR3 sequence (DNA): TGCAGCGTTCGACAGGCTTCCTCCTACGAGCAGTACTTC. Translated, it gives CSVRQASSYEQYF.

The V gene is TRBV19, the J gene TRBJ2-5; D possibly corresponds to TRBD2 (6 bases). This CDR3 has 13 amino acids. In germline, CDR1 is LNHDA, CDR2 SQIVND (reference sequence). Trimming left V 5 bases short and J 1 base short, with 8 bases between. Here the CDR3 reads CASSLLAQETQYF. The CDR3 DNA is TGTGCCAGTAGTTTACTAGCCCAAGAGACCCAGTACTTC. Full variable domain (missing parts from reference TRBV19 and TRBJ2-5): DGGITQSPKYLFRKEGQNVTLSCEQNLNHDAMYWYRQDPGQGLRLIYYSQIVNDFQKGDIAEGYSVSREKKESFPLTVTSAQKNPTAFYLCASSLLAQETQYFGPGTRLLVL.

This CDR3 is CATSDSTSGVLYEQYF. DNA for the CDR3: TGTGCCACCAGTGATTCAACTAGCGGGGTCCTATACGAGCAGTACTTC. The genes are TRBV24-1 and TRBJ2-7; 10 nucleotides match TRBD2. This CDR3 is 16 amino acids long. Germline V CDR1 and CDR2: KGHDR, SFDVKD. Losses at the gene ends were 2 bases for V and 4 bases for J; bases not matched to a gene: 7.

V usage is TRBV7-9 and J usage is TRBJ2-1, with 8 bases identical to TRBD2. Germline lookup yields CDR1 SEHNR and CDR2 FQNEAQ (reference sequence). V trimming: 5 bases; J trimming: 8 bases; junction bases outside the gene matches: 5. The CDR3 has 13 residues. The CDR3 region is CASSEGLADEQFF. The CDR3 bases are TGTGCCAGCAGCGAAGGACTAGCCGATGAGCAGTTCTTC.

This chain links TRBV5-1 with TRBJ1-2; D is ambiguous. The CDR3 covers 16 residues. Between the trimmed V and J ends, which lost 0 bases and 7 bases, there was a span of 19 bases. Germline lookup yields CDR1 SGHRS and CDR2 YFSETQ. The CDR3 here is CASSLVPGLGRTGYTF. The CDR3 nucleotides are TGCGCCAGCAGCTTGGTCCCGGGTCTTGGGAGGACTGGCTACACCTTC.

The rearrangement uses TRBV12-5 and TRBJ2-5; 7 bases match TRBD1. Trimming took 5 bases from V and 1 from J; bases not matched to a gene: 4. Germline V gene data show CDR1 as LGHNT and CDR2 as FRNRAP. This CDR3 is built from 14 residues. The CDR3 sequence: CASGQGQIQETQYF. The CDR3 DNA reads as TGTGCTAGTGGTCAGGGACAGATCCAAGAGACCCAGTACTTC.

The chain joins TRBV5-1 to TRBJ1-4; D call uncertain. Germline V CDR1 and CDR2: SGHRS, YFSETQ. V was trimmed by 0 bases and J by 7 bases, leaving 13 bases between them. There are 15 residues in the CDR3. The CDR3 loop is CASSLVGSPGEKLFF. The CDR3 nucleotides are TGCGCCAGCAGCTTGGTGGGGAGTCCGGGTGAAAAACTGTTTTTT.

The V and J genes are TRBV5-1 and TRBJ2-3; D is unclear. Germline CDR1 is SGHRS and CDR2 is YFSETQ. Trimming shortened V by 4 bases and J by 4 bases, and 13 bases separated the two germline ends. This CDR3 spans 14 amino acids. The CDR3 spells CASSHRSAADTQYF. CDR3 coding DNA: TGCGCCAGCAGCCACCGGAGCGCAGCAGATACGCAGTATTTT.

This sequence joins TRBV5-1 and TRBJ2-7, with D maybe TRBD1 (5 bases). The CDR3 loop spans 15 amino acids. The germline CDR1 and CDR2 sequences are SGHRS and YFSETQ. The V and J ends lost 4 bases and 5 bases respectively, with 19 bases between them. CDR3 loop: CASSPEGSTGNEQYF. The CDR3 DNA sequence: TGCGCCAGCAGCCCAGAAGGCAGTACAGGAAACGAGCAGTACTTC.

V usage is TRBV28 and J usage is TRBJ2-5; D perhaps matches TRBD2 (5 bases). The germline CDR1 and CDR2 sequences are MDHEN and SYDVKM. Deletions cut 3 bases from V and 4 bases from J, with 12 bases between. This CDR3 is 14 amino acids long. The CDR3: CASSFRAVTETQYF. The CDR3 nucleotides are TGTGCCAGCAGTTTCAGAGCGGTTACAGAGACCCAGTACTTC.

This chain connects TRBV11-2 to TRBJ2-3; D is perhaps TRBD2 (6 bases). Per germline, CDR1 SGHAT and CDR2 FQNNGV. This CDR3 region has 17 residues. The V end lost 1 base, the J end lost 0 bases, and 14 bases lay between the germline ends. CDR3 region: CASSLGWTTSSTDTQYF. Written as DNA, the CDR3 is TGTGCCAGCAGCTTAGGTTGGACTACCTCTAGCACAGATACGCAGTATTTT.